The 26 T cell receptor beta chains reported below all come from one sample, sequenced in a study of CD8+ T cells in alopecia areata (dated by TCRdb to the late 2010s). The sample's time point label, decoded: roughly 24 weeks on oral tofacitinib. Explained via the paper, the treatment or condition label denotes: oral pan-JAK inhibitor, 5-10 mg twice daily. The library was generated by the immunoSEQ multiplex PCR assay. RNA was extracted from all samples and reverse transcribed into cDNA, which served as template for TCR sequencing. TCRdb took over this immuneACCESS table, retaining in-frame rearrangements with V and J assigned. Such tables are incomplete; in checked studies, under half of the missing clones stem from an unresolved V gene, and the remainder is unexplained. In all, the sample holds about 190,000 clones, and roughly 60% of those were seen once. The top ten constitute just over 1% of the sample.

The material sequenced was CD4+ T cells sorted from blood, taken at week 24, from a patient treated with tofacitinib. These receptors were obtained from a human donor with alopecia areata.

This sequence joins TRBV19 and TRBJ2-2; possible D gene TRBD1, 5 bases. Germline V gene sequence: CDR1 LNHDA, CDR2 SQIVND (reference sequence). This CDR3 region has 14 residues. Trimming pared 7 bases from V and 2 bases from J, leaving 11 bases between. The CDR3 DNA follows: TGTGCCAGTAACAGGCTGAAAAACACCGGGGAGCTGTTTTTT. It codes for CASNRLKNTGELFF.

The chain combines TRBV25-1 with TRBJ1-2; no clear D gene. CDR1 and CDR2 from the germline V gene are MGHDK and SYGVNS. The length of the CDR3 is 13 residues. Deletions cut 4 bases from V and 7 bases from J, with 13 bases between. The DNA of the CDR3 is TGTGCCAGCAGTGTAGGTAGCGGGTTTGGCTACACCTTC. Translating gives CASSVGSGFGYTF.

This clone is termed medium-sized. V and J are TRBV23-1 and TRBJ1-2; D is uncertain. TRBV23-1 is filed as an ORF, its function uncertain. V gave up 4 bases and J gave up 6 bases, with 12 bases separating them. The CDR3 runs to 13 residues. CDR3 coding DNA: TGCGCCAGCAGTCCAATCGCGGTGGATGGCTACACCTTC. Translating it yields CASSPIAVDGYTF.

The genes are TRBV30 and TRBJ2-2; no reliable D call. Germline CDR1 is GTSNPN and CDR2 is SVGIG (reference sequence). The CDR3 contains 12 residues. Trimming took 4 bases from V and 6 from J, leaving 9 bases between them. CDR3 nucleotides: TGTGCCTGGACTGTCCCGGCCGGGGAGCTGTTTTTT. This gives the protein CAWTVPAGELFF.

The J gene is TRBJ1-2, the V gene TRBV6-5; 7 nucleotides line up with TRBD1. The germline gives CDR1 MNHEY, CDR2 SVGAGI. There are 14 residues in the CDR3. V was pared by 4 bases and J by 6 bases, with 8 bases of the junction left unmatched. CDR3 in DNA: TGTGCCAGCAGTTTCAGGGGGGCGAGGAATGGCTACACCTTC. Amino acid sequence: CASSFRGARNGYTF.

The chain recombines TRBV10-3 with TRBJ1-1, with 8 positions matching TRBD1. This CDR3 has 17 amino acids. Germline CDR1 is ENHRY and CDR2 is SYGVKD. The J segment lost 1 base and the V segment lost 3 bases, leaving 10 bases of the junction unmatched. DNA of the CDR3: TGTGCCATCAGTGATGACAGACAGGGGCTTTCGAACACTGAAGCTTTCTTT. It is translated as CAISDDRQGLSNTEAFF.

The chain employs TRBV6-6 and TRBJ2-3; no definite D call. This CDR3 region has 14 residues. Germline V gene data show CDR1 as MNHNY and CDR2 as SVGAGI (reference sequence). The V end lost 2 bases, the J end lost 4 bases, and 10 bases lay between the germline ends. The DNA for the CDR3 is TGTGCCAGCAGTTACGGGGTAGCATCAGATACGCAGTATTTT. This sequence encodes CASSYGVASDTQYF.

The rearrangement joins TRBV15 to TRBJ2-4; D not certain. This CDR3 comprises 14 residues. Germline V gene data show CDR1 as LNHNV and CDR2 as YYDKDF (reference sequence). V lost 9 bases, J lost 6 bases, and 18 bases lay in between. The DNA for the CDR3 is TGTGCCACTCGCCAGCGAGGATCAGCAAACATTCAGTACTTC. Translation gives CATRQRGSANIQYF.

V usage is TRBV5-4 and J usage is TRBJ1-6; D is uncertain. The V gene's germline CDR1 is SGHNT and CDR2 YYREEE (reference sequence). The CDR3 covers 13 residues. Trimming cost V 0 bases and J 9 bases, with 7 bases left between them. The CDR3 loop is CASSLGGFSPLHF. The CDR3 DNA is TGTGCCAGCAGCTTGGGGGGTTTTTCACCCCTCCACTTT.

This clone was seen at least ten times. V is TRBV29-1 and J is TRBJ1-2; a possible D gene is TRBD1 (5 bases). Germline values: CDR1 SQVTM, CDR2 ANQGSEA. The V gene lost 6 bases and the J gene lost 7 bases, with 27 bases spanning the gap. The CDR3 loop spans 16 amino acids. The chain's CDR3 is CSVVPLTGGRETGYTF. CDR3 bases: TGCAGCGTCGTTCCCCTGACGGGTGGCAGGGAGACTGGCTACACCTTC.

The chain carries TRBV30 and TRBJ1-1; D is unresolved. Trimming took off 0 bases at V and 8 bases at J, with 13 bases between the two ends. CDR1 and CDR2 (germline): GTSNPN, SVGIG (reference sequence). This CDR3 spans 13 amino acids. CDR3 nucleotides: TGTGCCTGGAGTGTAGGACCGAAAGGAGAAGCTTTCTTT. As protein: CAWSVGPKGEAFF.

V usage is TRBV29-1 and J usage is TRBJ2-1; 8 bases match TRBD1. The CDR3 is 13 amino acids. The V and J ends lost 7 bases and 2 bases, in that order; junction bases with no gene match: 4. The germline V gene has CDR1 SQVTM and CDR2 ANQGSEA. The DNA for the CDR3 is TGCAGCGGATCGACAGGGGCCTACAATGAGCAGTTCTTC. Its protein product is CSGSTGAYNEQFF.

This clone was seen a few times. J is TRBJ2-5 and V is TRBV12-5; D is unresolved. Deletions cut 3 bases from V and 6 bases from J, with 5 bases between. The CDR3 has 11 residues. Germline lookup yields CDR1 LGHNT and CDR2 FRNRAP. In nucleotides, the CDR3 is TGTGCTAGTGGTTTTGGGAAGACCCAGTACTTC. It yields the protein CASGFGKTQYF.

This clone has more than one count but fewer than ten. The chain has TRBV5-4 and TRBJ1-5; D might be TRBD1 (6 bases). This CDR3 has 14 amino acids. Germline CDR1 reads SGHNT; CDR2 reads YYREEE (reference sequence). Trimming took 4 bases from V and 3 from J, leaving 11 bases between them. This CDR3 is CASSPTGSNQPQHF. The CDR3, as DNA: TGTGCCAGCAGCCCTACAGGGTCCAATCAGCCCCAGCATTTT.

The sample holds a few counts of this clone. This chain uses TRBV29-1 with TRBJ1-1, with TRBD1 matching 8 bases. V was pared by 4 bases and J by 1 base, with 14 bases of the junction left unmatched. Germline lookup yields CDR1 SQVTM and CDR2 ANQGSEA. The CDR3 extends over 17 amino acids. CDR3 region: CSVVGDNRGKKNTEAFF. Here the CDR3 DNA reads TGCAGCGTTGTAGGGGACAACAGGGGGAAAAAGAACACTGAAGCTTTCTTT.

This chain connects TRBV5-1 to TRBJ2-3, with 7 bases aligning to TRBD2. The CDR3 length is 13 residues. V dropped 10 bases and J dropped 6; count of bases not matched to a gene: 11. Germline CDR1 SGHRS, CDR2 YFSETQ. CDR3 protein: CASRAGPSDTQYF. In nucleotides, the CDR3 is TGCGCCTCTCGAGCGGGGCCCTCGGATACGCAGTATTTT.

This chain connects TRBV15 to TRBJ1-2, with 9 bases lining up with TRBD1. The CDR3 length is 14 residues. V shed 1 base, J shed 6 bases, and the junction held 3 bases outside the gene matches. CDR1 LNHNV and CDR2 YYDKDF come from the germline V gene (reference sequence). The CDR3 here is CATSRGDRANGYTF. As DNA, the CDR3 is TGTGCCACCAGCAGAGGGGACAGGGCCAATGGCTACACCTTC.

V gene TRBV30 combines with J gene TRBJ1-2, with D perhaps matching TRBD1 (6 bases). Germline lookup yields CDR1 GTSNPN and CDR2 SVGIG (reference sequence). The CDR3 loop spans 13 amino acids. V lost 4 bases and J lost 8, with 17 bases in between. The CDR3 sequence: CAWTQGLGGGYTF. The CDR3 coding sequence is TGTGCCTGGACTCAGGGGTTAGGGGGAGGCTACACCTTC.

This chain joins TRBV25-1 and TRBJ2-7; 10 bases align to TRBD2. The CDR3 has 15 amino acids. CDR1 is MGHDK, CDR2 SYGVNS, per germline. The J segment lost 6 bases and the V segment lost 6 bases, leaving 11 bases of the junction unmatched. CDR3 nucleotides: TGTGCCAGCAGAGGGAGCGGGGGGGCTTTAAGCGAGCAGTACTTC. Translation gives CASRGSGGALSEQYF.

Here the CDR3 DNA reads TGTGCCAGCGGCCCCTCGGGTCTCATAGGCACAGATACGCAGTATTTT. Protein sequence: CASGPSGLIGTDTQYF. The chain combines TRBV11-2 with TRBJ2-3; no clear D gene. The germline V and J ends were trimmed by 8 bases and 1 base, with 19 bases remaining between them. This CDR3 contains 16 residues. Germline-derived CDR1 and CDR2 are SGHAT and FQNNGV.

The CDR3 DNA follows: TGTGCCAGCTCACCGGGGCAAGGGAATTCACCCCTCCACTTT. Translated, it gives CASSPGQGNSPLHF. The chain is built from TRBV18 and TRBJ1-6; D possibly corresponds to TRBD1 (5 bases). The V gene lost 3 bases and the J gene lost 7 bases, with 10 bases spanning the gap. This CDR3 is built from 14 residues. CDR1 and CDR2 (germline): KGHSH, LQKENI.

The chain employs TRBV29-1 and TRBJ2-5; 8 bases agree with TRBD1. The V segment lost 7 bases and the J segment 7 bases; nucleotides outside the gene matches: 14. From germline, CDR1 is SQVTM and CDR2 ANQGSEA. CDR3 length equals 14 residues. For the CDR3, the DNA is TGCAGCGCCTCGACAGGGGCGGGTGGCGGGACCCAGTACTTC. Encoded protein: CSASTGAGGGTQYF.

The chain has TRBV29-1 and TRBJ1-2; D remains ambiguous. Trimming removed 6 bases at V and 4 bases at J, with 12 bases between. Per germline, CDR1 SQVTM and CDR2 ANQGSEA. CDR3 length: 12 amino acids. Written as DNA, the CDR3 is TGCAGCGTCTCCGGGGTTGGCTATGGCTACACCTTC. It encodes CSVSGVGYGYTF.

This clone was seen only once. V and J are TRBV5-4 and TRBJ1-1; D might be TRBD1 (5 bases). This CDR3 comprises 14 residues. Germline V gives CDR1 SGHNT, CDR2 YYREEE (reference sequence). Trimming removed 6 bases from V and 3 bases from J, with 15 bases in between. CDR3 loop: CASTLGASDTEAFF. The CDR3 nucleotides read TGTGCCAGCACCCTAGGGGCAAGTGACACTGAAGCTTTCTTT.

Only one count was recorded for this clone. The genes are TRBV9 and TRBJ1-6; 8 nucleotides agree with TRBD1. CDR3 length equals 14 residues. The germline V gene has CDR1 SGDLS and CDR2 YYNGEE. V was pared by 2 bases and J by 6 bases, with 1 base of the junction left unmatched. In nucleotides, the CDR3 is TGTGCCAGCAGCGTCGGACAGGGTAATTCACCCCTCCACTTT. It translates to CASSVGQGNSPLHF.

CDR3 in amino acids: CASSLSGIQGPQLYGYTF. Here the CDR3 DNA reads TGTGCCAGCAGCTTAAGCGGGATACAGGGGCCCCAACTCTATGGCTACACCTTC. The chain carries TRBV7-2 and TRBJ1-2, with 7 bases identical to TRBD1. The CDR3 runs 18 residues. V dropped 2 bases and J dropped 4; count of bases not matched to a gene: 16. Looked up from germline, CDR1 is SGHTA and CDR2 is FQGNSA.